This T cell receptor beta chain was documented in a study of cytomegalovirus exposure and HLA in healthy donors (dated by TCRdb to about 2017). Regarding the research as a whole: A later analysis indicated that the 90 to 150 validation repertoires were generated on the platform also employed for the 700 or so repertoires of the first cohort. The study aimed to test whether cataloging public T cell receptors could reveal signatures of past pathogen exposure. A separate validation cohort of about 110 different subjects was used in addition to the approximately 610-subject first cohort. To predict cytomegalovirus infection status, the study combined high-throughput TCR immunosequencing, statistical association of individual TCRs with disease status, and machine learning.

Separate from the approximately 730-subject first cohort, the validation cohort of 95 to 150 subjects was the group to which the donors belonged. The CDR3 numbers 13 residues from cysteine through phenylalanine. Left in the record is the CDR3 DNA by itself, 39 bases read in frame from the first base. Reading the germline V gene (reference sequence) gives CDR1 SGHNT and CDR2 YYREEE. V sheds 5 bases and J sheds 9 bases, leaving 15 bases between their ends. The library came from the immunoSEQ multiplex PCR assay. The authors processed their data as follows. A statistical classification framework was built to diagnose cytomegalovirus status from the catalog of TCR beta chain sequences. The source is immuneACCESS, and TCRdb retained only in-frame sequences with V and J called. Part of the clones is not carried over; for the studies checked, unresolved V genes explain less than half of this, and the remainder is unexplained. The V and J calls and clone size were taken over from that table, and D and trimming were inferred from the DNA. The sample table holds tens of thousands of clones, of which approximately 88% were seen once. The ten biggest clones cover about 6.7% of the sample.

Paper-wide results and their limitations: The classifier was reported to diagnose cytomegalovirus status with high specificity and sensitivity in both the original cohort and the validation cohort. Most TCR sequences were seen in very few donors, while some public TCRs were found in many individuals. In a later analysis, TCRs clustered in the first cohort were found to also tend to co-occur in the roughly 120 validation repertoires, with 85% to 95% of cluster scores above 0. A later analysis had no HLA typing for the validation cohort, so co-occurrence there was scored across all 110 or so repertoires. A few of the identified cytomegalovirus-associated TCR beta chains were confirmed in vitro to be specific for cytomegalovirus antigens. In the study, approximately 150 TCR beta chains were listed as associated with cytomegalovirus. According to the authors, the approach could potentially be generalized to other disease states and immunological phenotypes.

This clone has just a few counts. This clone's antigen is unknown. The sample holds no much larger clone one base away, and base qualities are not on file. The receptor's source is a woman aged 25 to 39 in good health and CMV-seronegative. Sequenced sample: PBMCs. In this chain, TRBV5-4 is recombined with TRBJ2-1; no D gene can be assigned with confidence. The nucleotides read TGTGCCAGCAGGCCGGGTCCTTCCGCTGAGCAGTTCTTC. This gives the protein CASRPGPSAEQFF.